Below are 29 T cell receptor beta chains sequenced from a single sample in a study of blood T cell repertoires in COVID-19. Sequencing used immunoSEQ multiplex PCR; TCRdb keeps in-frame clones, though not all of them. The sample consists of 200,000 or so clones, about 86% of them appearing once. Sequenced input: PBMCs or T cells enriched from blood (not recorded which). These TCRs come from a man aged 35 to 55 who had recovered from COVID-19.

The sample holds a few counts of this clone. This chain joins TRBV9 and TRBJ1-1, with no clear D. The V end lost 3 bases, the J end lost 0 bases, and 6 bases lay between the germline ends. Germline loops: CDR1 SGDLS, CDR2 YYNGEE. CDR3 length: 13 residues. Here the CDR3 DNA reads TGTGCCAGCAGCGCGGTCGTGAACACTGAAGCTTTCTTT. It yields the protein CASSAVVNTEAFF.

The J gene is TRBJ1-2, the V gene TRBV12-3 or TRBV12-4; D uncertain. The CDR3 spans 12 residues. With 3 bases removed from V and 6 bases from J, the gap between germline ends came to 8 bases. The CDR3 sequence is CASSLAADGYTF. The CDR3 region has the DNA TGTGCCAGCAGTTTGGCGGCTGATGGCTACACCTTC.

This rearrangement joins TRBV9 to TRBJ1-6, with 7 bases identical to TRBD1. CDR1 is SGDLS and CDR2 is YYNGEE in the germline V gene. This CDR3 contains 14 residues. Trimming at V came to 2 bases and at J to 7 bases, leaving 3 bases not matched to a gene. The CDR3 spells CASSVDRANSPLHF. As DNA, the CDR3 is TGTGCCAGCAGCGTCGACAGGGCGAATTCACCCCTCCACTTT.

The chain recombines TRBV10-3 with TRBJ1-6, with D tentatively TRBD1 (5 bases). The CDR3 consists of 14 residues. Germline V gives CDR1 ENHRY, CDR2 SYGVKD. Between the trimmed V and J ends, which lost 7 bases and 5 bases, there was a span of 12 bases. The DNA for the CDR3 is TGTGCCATCAAACCGGGAGGGGATAATTCACCCCTCCACTTT. This translates into CAIKPGGDNSPLHF.

This chain joins TRBV29-1 and TRBJ1-2; 10 bases line up with TRBD1. The germline V gene has CDR1 SQVTM and CDR2 ANQGSEA. Germline trimming cut 4 bases from V and 4 bases from J; bases unmatched to any gene: 6. The CDR3 has 14 amino acids. CDR3 nucleotides: TGCAGCGTTGGGGGGACAGGGGTTTCCTATGGCTACACCTTC. Protein sequence: CSVGGTGVSYGYTF.

This chain links TRBV2 with TRBJ1-2; D is uncertain. The length of the CDR3 is 13 residues. Germline loops: CDR1 SNHLY, CDR2 FYNNEI. With 8 bases removed from V and 0 bases from J, the gap between germline ends came to 10 bases. The CDR3 loop reads CASELYSNYGYTF. Written as DNA, the CDR3 is TGTGCCAGCGAGTTGTATTCTAACTATGGCTACACCTTC.

The V and J genes are TRBV4-1 and TRBJ1-6, with 7 bases that match TRBD1. Trimming removed 1 base from V and 7 bases from J; junction bases left unmatched: 10. Germline lookup yields CDR1 MGHRA and CDR2 YSYEKL. The CDR3 extends over 17 amino acids. CDR3 nucleotides: TGCGCCAGCAGCCAAGTACCGGTGGGACAGAAGAATTCACCCCTCCACTTT. It translates to CASSQVPVGQKNSPLHF.

The rearrangement joins TRBV19 to TRBJ1-6, with D uncertain. Germline V lookup: CDR1 LNHDA, CDR2 SQIVND (reference sequence). Deletions cut 5 bases from V and 0 bases from J, with 17 bases between. CDR3 length equals 18 residues. The CDR3 sequence is CASSSARGQSSYNSPLHF. The CDR3 DNA sequence: TGTGCCAGTAGTTCGGCACGGGGTCAGAGCTCCTATAATTCACCCCTCCACTTT.

The gene calls are TRBV6-4 and TRBJ1-6; TRBD1 matches 7 bases. Per the germline V gene, CDR1 is MRHNA and CDR2 is SNTAGT. V shed 6 bases, J shed 4 bases, and the junction held 3 bases outside the gene matches. CDR3 length: 14 residues. CDR3 nucleotide sequence: TGTGCCAGCAGCACAGGGGCTTATAATTCACCCCTCCACTTT. It translates to CASSTGAYNSPLHF.

The V and J genes are TRBV19 and TRBJ1-5, with D maybe TRBD1 (5 bases). The CDR3 sequence is 15 residues long. Deletions cut 2 bases from V and 6 bases from J, with 14 bases between. Germline lookup yields CDR1 LNHDA and CDR2 SQIVND (reference sequence). CDR3 loop: CASSISMGGTQPQHF. CDR3 DNA sequence: TGTGCCAGTAGTATAAGTATGGGGGGGACTCAGCCCCAGCATTTT.

This clone turned up a few times. The chain carries TRBV28 and TRBJ1-5, with TRBD1 identical over 9 bases. This CDR3 contains 15 residues. Trimming removed 7 bases from V and 5 bases from J; junction bases left unmatched: 9. Per germline, CDR1 MDHEN and CDR2 SYDVKM. CDR3 protein: CASNNRDREDQPQHF. The CDR3 DNA reads as TGTGCCAGCAACAACCGGGACAGGGAGGATCAGCCCCAGCATTTT.

The genes are TRBV5-1 and TRBJ2-7, with D possibly TRBD1 on 6 matching bases. Germline-derived CDR1 and CDR2 are SGHRS and YFSETQ. The V end lost 0 bases, the J end lost 3 bases, and 7 bases lay between the germline ends. The CDR3 is 13 amino acids. DNA of the CDR3: TGCGCCAGCAGCTTGGGGGACAACTACGAGCAGTACTTC. It yields the protein CASSLGDNYEQYF.

This rearrangement joins TRBV28 to TRBJ2-7; TRBD1 agrees at 11 bases. This CDR3 spans 15 amino acids. Germline loops: CDR1 MDHEN, CDR2 SYDVKM. V gave up 6 bases and J gave up 5 bases; unmatched junction bases: 9. CDR3 sequence (DNA): TGTGCCAGCAGCCCGAGGTGGGACAGGGGGAACGAGCAGTACTTC. It is translated as CASSPRWDRGNEQYF.

V gene TRBV30 combines with J gene TRBJ1-4; a weak D match, TRBD1 (6 bases). The V gene lost 4 bases and the J gene lost 5 bases, with 11 bases spanning the gap. The CDR3 contains 13 residues. Germline V CDR1 and CDR2: GTSNPN, SVGIG (reference sequence). The CDR3 here is CAWNGQSNEKLFF. The CDR3 DNA follows: TGTGCCTGGAACGGACAGAGCAATGAAAAACTGTTTTTT.

V gene TRBV2 combines with J gene TRBJ1-4; 8 bases match TRBD1. CDR1 is SNHLY and CDR2 is FYNNEI in the germline V gene. The ends lost 7 bases at V and 5 bases at J; junction bases unmatched: 9. The CDR3 length is 15 residues. The DNA for the CDR3 is TGTGCCAGCATTCACAGGGGGTCCCTCAATGAAAAACTGTTTTTT. Amino acids: CASIHRGSLNEKLFF.

This chain joins TRBV3-1 (or the pseudogene TRBV3-2) and TRBJ2-5; 9 positions match TRBD2. V dropped 4 bases and J dropped 2; count of bases not matched to a gene: 2. This CDR3 is 14 amino acids long. Germline lookup yields CDR1 LGHDT and CDR2 YNNKEL (reference sequence). CDR3 DNA: TGTGCCAGCAGCCTCAGCGGGGGGCAAGAGACCCAGTACTTC. This gives the protein CASSLSGGQETQYF.

The genes are TRBV7-9 and TRBJ1-1, with 10 bases matching TRBD1. Unmatched junction bases numbered 4, after V lost 5 bases and J lost 4 bases. CDR1 and CDR2 from the germline V gene are SEHNR and FQNEAQ (reference sequence). The CDR3 is made up of 14 amino acids. The CDR3 DNA reads as TGTGCCAGCAGCCCCCGGGACAGGGGCACTGAAGCTTTCTTT. This encodes CASSPRDRGTEAFF.

The chain has TRBV6-5 and TRBJ1-1; 7 bases map to TRBD1. V gave up 6 bases and J gave up 0 bases; unmatched junction bases: 4. The CDR3 is made up of 14 amino acids. CDR1 is MNHEY and CDR2 is SVGAGI in the germline V gene. The CDR3 protein is CASSSGGLNTEAFF. The CDR3 coding sequence is TGTGCCAGCAGCTCAGGGGGATTGAACACTGAAGCTTTCTTT.

V usage is TRBV11-2 and J usage is TRBJ2-3, with 8 nucleotides matching TRBD1. This CDR3 is 14 amino acids long. In germline, CDR1 is SGHAT, CDR2 FQNNGV. The junction had 6 bases not matched to a gene; V was cut back by 5 bases and J by 5 bases. CDR3 bases: TGTGCCAGCAGCAATGACAGGGGAGGAGATACGCAGTATTTT. Its protein is CASSNDRGGDTQYF.

This clone occurred a few times. The chain combines TRBV27 with TRBJ1-5, with no clear D. The V gene lost 5 bases and the J gene lost 4 bases, with 12 bases spanning the gap. The CDR3 runs 14 residues. Germline V CDR1 and CDR2: MNHEY, SMNVEV (reference sequence). DNA for the CDR3: TGTGCCAGCAGTCCGGTGGGCCTTAATCAGCCCCAGCATTTT. It specifies CASSPVGLNQPQHF.

The J gene is TRBJ2-1, the V gene TRBV6-6, with D possibly being TRBD2 (6 bases). This CDR3 has 15 residues. V was clipped by 6 bases and J by 2 bases, with 14 bases between them. Germline CDR1 MNHNY, CDR2 SVGAGI (reference sequence). CDR3 in DNA: TGTGCCAGCAGACGCGGGATCGACGCCTACAATGAGCAGTTCTTC. Its protein product is CASRRGIDAYNEQFF.

The sample holds a few counts of this clone. The rearrangement uses TRBV6-4 and TRBJ1-1; a possible D gene is TRBD1 (5 bases). CDR3 length: 12 residues. Germline V CDR1 and CDR2: MRHNA, SNTAGT. V was shortened by 10 bases and J by 5 bases, with 14 bases between the two germline ends. The CDR3 nucleotides read TGTGCCACTCGCTCCGGGACTACTGAAGCTTTCTTT. This codes for CATRSGTTEAFF.

This clone has a single count. V is TRBV7-9 and J is TRBJ1-3, with no clear D. Germline V gene sequence: CDR1 SEHNR, CDR2 FQNEAQ (reference sequence). The CDR3 contains 19 residues. V was trimmed by 1 base and J by 1 base, leaving 20 bases between them. CDR3: CASSLDLNWHPYSGNTIYF. In nucleotides, the CDR3 is TGTGCCAGCAGCTTAGATCTGAATTGGCATCCGTATTCTGGAAACACCATATATTTT.

The J gene is TRBJ2-4, the V gene TRBV12-3 or TRBV12-4; 7 bases line up with TRBD2. There are 11 residues in the CDR3. J lost 8 bases, V lost 7 bases, and 2 bases had no gene match. CDR3 coding DNA: TGTGCCAGCAAGGCGGGGGACATTCAGTACTTC. Translation: CASKAGDIQYF.

The chain uses TRBV5-1 and TRBJ2-1, with 8 nucleotides matching TRBD1. The CDR3 totals 16 residues. The ends lost 4 bases at V and 0 bases at J; junction bases unmatched: 6. The germline V gene encodes CDR1 SGHRS and CDR2 YFSETQ. The CDR3 loop is CASSDRTGSSYNEQFF. In DNA form, the CDR3 reads TGCGCCAGCAGCGACCGGACAGGGAGCTCCTACAATGAGCAGTTCTTC. Full variable domain (missing parts from reference TRBV5-1 and TRBJ2-1): KAGVTQTPRYLIKTRGQQVTLSCSPISGHRSVSWYQQTPGQGLQFLFEYFSETQRNKGNFPGRFSGRQFSNSRSEMNVSTLELGDSALYLCASSDRTGSSYNEQFFGPGTRLTVL.

The chain has TRBV27 and TRBJ1-6; 12 bases align to TRBD1. The CDR3 spans 16 residues. Germline V gene sequence: CDR1 MNHEY, CDR2 SMNVEV (reference sequence). V lost 5 bases, J lost 10 bases, and 9 bases stayed unmatched. CDR3 DNA sequence: TGTGCCAGCAGTGGACGGGACAGGGGGCTAGGGTCACCCCTCCACTTT. Translation: CASSGRDRGLGSPLHF.

The chain joins TRBV30 to TRBJ1-1; TRBD1 is a possible D gene (5 bases). V shed 4 bases and J shed 5 bases, with 20 bases lying between them. CDR1 GTSNPN and CDR2 SVGIG come from the germline V gene (reference sequence). The length of the CDR3 is 15 residues. CDR3 loop: CAWTPFKRGGTEAFF. CDR3 nucleotide sequence: TGTGCCTGGACCCCCTTTAAGAGGGGAGGTACTGAAGCTTTCTTT. The variable domain in full, with the rest retrieved from reference TRBV30 and TRBJ1-1, is SQTIHQWPATLVQPVGSPLSLECTVEGTSNPNLYWYRQAAGRGLQLLFYSVGIGQISSEVPQNLSASRPQDRQFILSSKKLLLSDSGFYLCAWTPFKRGGTEAFFGQGTRLTVV.

The chain carries TRBV7-9 and TRBJ1-4; D gene uncertain. CDR1 is SEHNR, CDR2 FQNEAQ, per germline (reference sequence). Trimming shortened V by 6 bases and J by 5 bases, and 7 bases separated the two germline ends. CDR3 length: 12 residues. This CDR3 reads CASSLLNEKLFF. The CDR3 DNA reads TGTGCCAGCAGTCTCCTCAATGAAAAACTGTTTTTT.

This clone was seen a handful of times. The chain couples TRBV7-9 to TRBJ2-7; possibly TRBD1 for D (5 bases). V lost 5 bases and J lost 1, with 12 bases in between. CDR1 SEHNR and CDR2 FQNEAQ come from the germline V gene (reference sequence). The CDR3 spans 14 residues. The CDR3 coding sequence is TGTGCCAGCAGCCTCCCAGCAGGGTCCTACGAGCAGTACTTC. As protein: CASSLPAGSYEQYF.